These 3 T cell receptor beta chains came from one sample sequenced in a study of blood T cell repertoires in COVID-19. The repertoire was sequenced with immunoSEQ multiplex PCR; TCRdb's copy has only in-frame clones and lacks some. The repertoire consists of 200,000 to 300,000 clones, with roughly 83% occurring once and the leading ten covering roughly an eighth. Sample: peripheral blood. Source of these receptors: an older man with acute or convalescent COVID-19.

J is TRBJ2-1 and V is TRBV18, with a possible D match to TRBD1 (5 bases). Deletions cut 3 bases from V and 8 bases from J, with 11 bases between. Per the germline V gene, CDR1 is KGHSH and CDR2 is LQKENI. The CDR3 contains 13 residues. CDR3 nucleotide sequence: TGTGCCAGCTCACCTGTAGACAGCTATGAGCAGTTCTTC. This translates into CASSPVDSYEQFF. The variable domain in full, completed from reference TRBV18 and TRBJ2-1, reads NAGVMQNPRHLVRRRGQEARLRCSPMKGHSHVYWYRQLPEEGLKFMVYLQKENIIDESGMPKERFSAEFPKEGPSILRIQQVVRGDSAAYFCASSPVDSYEQFFGPGTRLTVL.

The chain employs TRBV7-9 and TRBJ2-4; 7 nucleotides match TRBD2. V shed 6 bases and J 3 bases; nucleotides not matched to a gene: 11. Germline assignment: CDR1 SEHNR and CDR2 FQNEAQ (reference sequence). The CDR3 is made up of 16 amino acids. For the CDR3, the DNA is TGTGCCAGCAGTATTATTGACGGGACTATCAAAAACATTCAGTACTTC. This gives the protein CASSIIDGTIKNIQYF.

This clone appeared once. J is TRBJ2-2 and V is TRBV7-9; D is unclear. Germline V gene data show CDR1 as SEHNR and CDR2 as FQNEAQ (reference sequence). The CDR3 consists of 15 residues. V lost 0 bases, J lost 4 bases, and 9 bases lay in between. DNA for the CDR3: TGTGCCAGCAGCTTAGCAGCGCAGTCCACCGGGGAGCTGTTTTTT. Translated, it gives CASSLAAQSTGELFF.